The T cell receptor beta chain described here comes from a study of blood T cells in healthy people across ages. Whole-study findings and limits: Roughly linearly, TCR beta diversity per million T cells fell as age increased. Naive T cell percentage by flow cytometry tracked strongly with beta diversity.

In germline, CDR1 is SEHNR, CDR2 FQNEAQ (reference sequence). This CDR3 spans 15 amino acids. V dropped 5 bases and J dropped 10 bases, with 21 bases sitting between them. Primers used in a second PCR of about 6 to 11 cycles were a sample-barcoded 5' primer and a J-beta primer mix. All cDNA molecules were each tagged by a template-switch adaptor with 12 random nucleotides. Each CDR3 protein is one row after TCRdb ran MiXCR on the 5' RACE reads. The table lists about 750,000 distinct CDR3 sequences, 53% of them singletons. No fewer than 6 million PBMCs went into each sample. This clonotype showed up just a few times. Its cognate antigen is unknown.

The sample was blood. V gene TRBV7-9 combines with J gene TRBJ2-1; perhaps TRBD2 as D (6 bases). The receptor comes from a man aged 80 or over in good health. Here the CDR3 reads CASSAGSPRSSEQFF. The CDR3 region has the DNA TGTGCCAGCAGCGCGGGGTCCCCAAGATCCTCCGAGCAGTTCTTC.